This T cell receptor beta chain came from a study of vaccination effects on CD4 cells after COVID-19. Overall study context: Sampling of a few convalescent patients occurred early (day +14) and late post-vaccination.

The method was immunoSEQ multiplex PCR; TCRdb's version includes in-frame clones alone and lacks a portion of them. The table lists some 31,000 clones, about 68% of them singletons. Notes on this clone: The antigen remains undetermined.

Following 10 days of culture, CD4+ T cells were isolated. SARS-CoV-2 infection was confirmed by PCR in the person between March and December 2020. Every participant took two doses of the BNT162b2 or mRNA-1273 vaccine. Trimming took 3 bases from V and 4 from J; bases not matched to a gene: 6. This CDR3 is 15 amino acids long. CDR1 and CDR2 from the germline V gene are SNHLY and FYNNEI. Sequenced material: CD4+ T cells from PBMCs cultured without peptide, taken after COVID-19 vaccination. This TCR was recovered from a human donor who had a prior SARS-CoV-2 infection. The chain has TRBV2 and TRBJ2-3; TRBD2 matches 8 bases. In DNA form, the CDR3 reads TGTGCCAGCAGTGATCGGCGGGGGGTCCCAGATACGCAGTATTTT. Amino acids: CASSDRRGVPDTQYF.